Below are 5 T cell receptor beta chains sequenced from a single sample in a study of cytomegalovirus exposure and HLA in healthy donors (TCRdb year 2017). The library was built by means of the immunoSEQ multiplex PCR assay. For the multiplex PCR, a mixture combining 60 forward primers for TCR Vbeta segments and 13 reverse primers for TCR Jbeta segments was used. Entries here come from immuneACCESS through TCRdb and include only in-frame sequences with V and J called. Some clones fail to appear in such tables; in the studies checked, an unresolved V gene covers under half of the shortfall, and the cause of the remainder is unknown. For this sample the table gives roughly 86,000 clones, of which over 65% were detected only once. Of the sample, 3.9% is held by the ten largest clones. The sequencing input was PBMCs. The receptor set was obtained from a man aged 30 to 39 in good health and CMV-seronegative.

V and J are TRBV28 and TRBJ2-3; D perhaps matches TRBD2 (5 bases). V lost 4 bases, J lost 1 base, and 15 bases lay in between. CDR1 is MDHEN and CDR2 is SYDVKM in the germline V gene. This CDR3 is built from 16 residues. The CDR3 loop is CASSSGSGGGTDTQYF. CDR3 DNA sequence: TGTGCCAGCAGTTCGGGGTCCGGCGGAGGCACAGATACGCAGTATTTT.

The gene calls are TRBV10-1 and TRBJ2-1; tentative D call: TRBD2 (6 bases). Germline V gene data show CDR1 as WNHNN and CDR2 as SYGVQD (reference sequence). This CDR3 is 16 amino acids long. V dropped 5 bases and J dropped 4 bases, with 18 bases sitting between them. This CDR3 is CASSPAAGNQYNEQFF. The CDR3 coding sequence is TGCGCCAGCAGTCCGGCGGCGGGAAATCAGTACAATGAGCAGTTCTTC.

The V gene is TRBV28, the J gene TRBJ2-7, with 14 nucleotides matching TRBD2. The CDR3 is 13 amino acids. CDR1 is MDHEN, CDR2 SYDVKM, per germline. The V gene end was trimmed by 10 bases and the J gene end by 5 bases; junction bases not matched to a gene: 4. This CDR3 reads CATGTSGRNEQYF. The CDR3 coding sequence is TGTGCCACCGGGACTAGCGGGAGAAACGAGCAGTACTTC.

This clone was detected only a few times. The rearrangement links TRBV6-5 to TRBJ2-7, with D possibly matching TRBD2 (7 bases). CDR3 length: 12 amino acids. V lost 9 bases, J lost 5 bases, and 14 bases lay in between. Per the germline V gene, CDR1 is MNHEY and CDR2 is SVGAGI. CDR3 nucleotide sequence: TGTGCCAGTGGGGGGGGGCGCAACGAGCAGTACTTC. Translating gives CASGGGRNEQYF.

V gene TRBV29-1 combines with J gene TRBJ2-7; perhaps TRBD1 as D (6 bases). This CDR3 region has 13 residues. The germline V gene has CDR1 SQVTM and CDR2 ANQGSEA. CDR3 DNA: TGCAGTGCTTTGGACAGCTCTTCCTACGAGCAGTACTTC. It encodes CSALDSSSYEQYF.